This T cell receptor beta chain was sequenced during a study of PD-1 blockade in classical Hodgkin lymphoma. The protocol was immunoSEQ multiplex PCR, while the TCRdb copy is restricted to in-frame clones and leaves out a portion. The table shows over 15,000 clones, with around 75% occurring only once. As to time point: cycle 4 day 1 (C4D1), after 6 weeks of nivolumab. Every one of the patients relapsed after autologous stem cell transplantation (brentuximab vedotin exposure was variable). Out of thawed PBMCs, magnetic negative selection purified CD4+ T cells. This CDR3 is 17 amino acids long. This TCR came from a human donor with classical Hodgkin lymphoma. The chain carries TRBV21-1 and TRBJ2-4. TRBV21-1 is a known pseudogene. The material was CD4+ T cells from blood, obtained before the fourth cycle of nivolumab. The CDR3 is CASSKGKLDLAKNIQYF. CDR3 coding DNA: TGTGCCAGCAGCAAAGGTAAGCTCGACCTAGCCAAAAACATTCAGTACTTC.